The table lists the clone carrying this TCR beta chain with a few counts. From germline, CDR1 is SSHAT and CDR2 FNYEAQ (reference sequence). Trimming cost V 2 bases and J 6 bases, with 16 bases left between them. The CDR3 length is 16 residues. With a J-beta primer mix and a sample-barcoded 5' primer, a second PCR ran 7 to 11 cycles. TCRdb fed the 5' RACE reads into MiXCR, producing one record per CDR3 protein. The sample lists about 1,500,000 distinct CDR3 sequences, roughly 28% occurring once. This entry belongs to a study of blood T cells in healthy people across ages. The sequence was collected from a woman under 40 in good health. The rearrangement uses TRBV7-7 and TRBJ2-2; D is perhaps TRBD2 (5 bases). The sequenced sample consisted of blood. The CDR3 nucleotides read TGTGCCAGCAGCTTACGCGGACGGGGAACACCCGGGGAGCTGTTTTTT. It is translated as CASSLRGRGTPGELFF. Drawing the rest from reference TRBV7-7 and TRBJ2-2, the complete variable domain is GAGVSQSPRYKVTKRGQDVTLRCDPISSHATLYWYQQALGQGPEFLTYFNYEAQPDKSGLPSDRFSAERPEGSISTLTIQRTEQRDSAMYRCASSLRGRGTPGELFFGEGSRLTVL.